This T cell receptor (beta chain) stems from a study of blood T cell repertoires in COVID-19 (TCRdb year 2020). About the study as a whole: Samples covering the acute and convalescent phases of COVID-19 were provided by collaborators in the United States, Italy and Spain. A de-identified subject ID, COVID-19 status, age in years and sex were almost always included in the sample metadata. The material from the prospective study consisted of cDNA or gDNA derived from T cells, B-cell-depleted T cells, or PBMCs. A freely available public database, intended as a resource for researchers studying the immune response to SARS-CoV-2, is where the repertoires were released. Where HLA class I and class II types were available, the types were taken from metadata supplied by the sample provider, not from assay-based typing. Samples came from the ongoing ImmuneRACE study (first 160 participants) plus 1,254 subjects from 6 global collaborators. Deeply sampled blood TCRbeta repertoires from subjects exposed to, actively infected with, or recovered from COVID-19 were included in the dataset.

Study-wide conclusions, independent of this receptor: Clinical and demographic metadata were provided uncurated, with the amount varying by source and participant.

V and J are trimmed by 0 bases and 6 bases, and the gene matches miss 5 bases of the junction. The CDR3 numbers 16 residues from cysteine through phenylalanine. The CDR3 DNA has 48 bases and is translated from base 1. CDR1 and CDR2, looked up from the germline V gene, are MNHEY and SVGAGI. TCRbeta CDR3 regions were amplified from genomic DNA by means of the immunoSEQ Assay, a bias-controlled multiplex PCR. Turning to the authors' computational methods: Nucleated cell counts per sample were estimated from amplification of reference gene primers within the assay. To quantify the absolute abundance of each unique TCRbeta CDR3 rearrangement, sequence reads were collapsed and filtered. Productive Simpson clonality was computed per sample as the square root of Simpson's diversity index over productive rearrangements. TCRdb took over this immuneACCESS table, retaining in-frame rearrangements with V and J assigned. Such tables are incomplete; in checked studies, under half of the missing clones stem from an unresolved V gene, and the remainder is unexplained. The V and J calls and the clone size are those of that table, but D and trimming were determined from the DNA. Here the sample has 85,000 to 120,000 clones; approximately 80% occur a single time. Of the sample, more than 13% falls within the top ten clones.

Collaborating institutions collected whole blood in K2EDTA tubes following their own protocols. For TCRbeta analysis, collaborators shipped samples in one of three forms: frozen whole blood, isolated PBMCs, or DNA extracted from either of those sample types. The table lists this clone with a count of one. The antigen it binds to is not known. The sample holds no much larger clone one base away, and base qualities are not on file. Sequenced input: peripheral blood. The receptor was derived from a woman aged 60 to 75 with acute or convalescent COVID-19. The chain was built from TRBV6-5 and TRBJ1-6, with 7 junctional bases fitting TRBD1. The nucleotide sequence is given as TGTGCCAGCAGTTACTCCTTTAGACAGGGTAATTCACCCCTCCACTTT. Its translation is CASSYSFRQGNSPLHF.